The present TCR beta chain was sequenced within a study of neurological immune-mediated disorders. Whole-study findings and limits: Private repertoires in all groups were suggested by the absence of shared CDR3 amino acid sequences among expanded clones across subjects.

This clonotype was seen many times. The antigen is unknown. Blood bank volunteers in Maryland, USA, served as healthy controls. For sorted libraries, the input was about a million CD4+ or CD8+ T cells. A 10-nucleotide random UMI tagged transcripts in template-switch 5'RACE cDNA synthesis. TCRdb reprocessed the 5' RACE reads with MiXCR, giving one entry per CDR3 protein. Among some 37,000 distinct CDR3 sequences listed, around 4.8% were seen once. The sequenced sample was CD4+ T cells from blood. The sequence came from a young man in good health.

The CDR3 DNA follows: TGCAGTGCTAGAGAGGGTTCGGCTTTCTTT. This codes for CSAREGSAFF. V usage is TRBV20-1 and J usage is TRBJ1-1; D call uncertain. The CDR3 is 10 residues long. V shed 0 bases and J shed 11 bases, with 7 bases lying between them. Germline assignment: CDR1 DFQATT and CDR2 SNEGSKA (reference sequence).